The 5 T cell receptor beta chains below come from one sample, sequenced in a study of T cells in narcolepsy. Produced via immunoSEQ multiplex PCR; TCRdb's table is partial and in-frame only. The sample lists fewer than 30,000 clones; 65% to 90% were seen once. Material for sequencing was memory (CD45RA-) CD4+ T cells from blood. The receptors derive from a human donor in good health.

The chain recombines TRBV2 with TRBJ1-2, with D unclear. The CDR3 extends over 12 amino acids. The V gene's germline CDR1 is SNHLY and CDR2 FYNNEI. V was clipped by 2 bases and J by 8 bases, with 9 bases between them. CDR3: CASSEWRGGYTF. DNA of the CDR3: TGTGCCAGCAGTGAATGGCGAGGGGGCTACACCTTC. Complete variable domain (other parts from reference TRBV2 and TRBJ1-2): EPEVTQTPSHQVTQMGQEVILRCVPISNHLYFYWYRQILGQKVEFLVSFYNNEISEKSEIFDDQFSVERPDGSNFTLKIRSTKLEDSAMYFCASSEWRGGYTFGSGTRLTVV.

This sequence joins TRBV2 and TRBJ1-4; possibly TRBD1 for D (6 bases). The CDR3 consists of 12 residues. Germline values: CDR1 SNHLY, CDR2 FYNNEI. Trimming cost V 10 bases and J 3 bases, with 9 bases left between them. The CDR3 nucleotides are TGTGCCACGGACAGACCTAATGAAAAACTGTTTTTT. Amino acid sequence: CATDRPNEKLFF.

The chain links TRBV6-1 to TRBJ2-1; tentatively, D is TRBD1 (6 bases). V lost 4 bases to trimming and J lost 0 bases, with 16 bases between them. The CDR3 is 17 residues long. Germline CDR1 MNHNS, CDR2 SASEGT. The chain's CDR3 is CASSGSLRGSSYNEQFF. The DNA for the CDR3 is TGTGCCAGCAGTGGATCTCTCAGGGGTAGCTCCTACAATGAGCAGTTCTTC.

This CDR3 reads CASSTRTGEEYGYTF. CDR3 bases: TGTGCCAGCAGCACTCGGACAGGGGAAGAGTATGGCTACACCTTC. This chain joins TRBV6-6 and TRBJ1-2, with 9 bases that match TRBD1. Unmatched junction bases numbered 10, after V lost 6 bases and J lost 5 bases. CDR1 and CDR2 (germline): MNHNY, SVGAGI (reference sequence). The CDR3 length is 15 residues.

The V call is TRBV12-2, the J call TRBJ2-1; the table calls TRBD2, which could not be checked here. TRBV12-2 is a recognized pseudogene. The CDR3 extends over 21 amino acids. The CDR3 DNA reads TGTGCAAGTCCCACTAGAAGCCACATCAGCTCGGCTAGTGGACTAGCGGGAGAGCAGTTCTTC. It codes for CASPTRSHISSASGLAGEQFF.